The sequence of this TCR beta chain was determined in a study of cytomegalovirus exposure and HLA in healthy donors listed by TCRdb under 2017. Background for the entire study: According to a later analysis, one platform produced both the 110 or so validation repertoires and the approximately 600 repertoires of the first cohort. The aim of the study was to test whether cataloging public T cell receptors could identify signatures of past pathogen exposure. Along with the approximately 650-subject first cohort, a separate validation cohort of roughly 110 different subjects was used. To predict cytomegalovirus infection status, the study brought together high-throughput TCR immunosequencing, statistical association of individual TCRs with disease status, and machine learning. The paper as a whole reports these results and caveats: Cytomegalovirus status was reported to be diagnosed by the classifier with high specificity and sensitivity in both the original and validation cohorts. In vitro tests confirmed that three of the cytomegalovirus-associated TCR beta chains recognize cytomegalovirus antigens. Across donors, most TCR sequences were observed very rarely, whereas some public TCRs were present in many individuals. It was suggested by the authors that the approach could potentially be generalized to other disease states and immunological phenotypes. Subsequent analysis determined that TCRs grouped into clusters in the first cohort also showed a tendency toward co-occurrence across the approximately 120 validation repertoires, and about 93% of cluster scores exceeded 0. The study listed 150 to 200 TCR beta chains as associated with cytomegalovirus. All 110 or so repertoires were used to score co-occurrence in the validation cohort in a later analysis, because that analysis had no HLA typing for the cohort.

On this clone itself: No antigen is known for it. No base-level quality is on record; no much larger clone is a single base apart.

Libraries were built with the immunoSEQ multiplex PCR assay. The authors' pipeline ran thus. To diagnose cytomegalovirus status from the catalog of TCR beta chain sequences, a statistical classification framework was built. The table was pulled from immuneACCESS by TCRdb, which kept in-frame rearrangements only. Such tables lose some clones; where checked, under half of the loss comes from unresolved V genes, and the rest has no known cause. V, J and clone size were drawn from that table, and D and trimming were deduced from the DNA. The sample table holds 95,000 to 120,000 clones, of which more than 90% were seen once. The ten largest clones represent approximately 0.67% of the sample. The donors were included in the validation cohort of roughly 120 subjects, a group kept apart from the roughly 690-subject first cohort. The CDR3 runs 16 amino acids, cysteine and phenylalanine included. This entry keeps only the CDR3 DNA: 48 bases, framed from base 1. V is pruned by 7 bases and J by 5 bases, leaving 14 bases of the junction without a gene match.

The clonotype was recovered from a woman younger than 35 in good health and CMV-seronegative. Specimen: PBMCs. The receptor chain draws on TRBV23-1 and TRBJ1-1; 9 middle bases align to TRBD1. TRBV23-1 is designated an ORF whose function remains uncertain. CDR3 region: CASIPQSGTGRTEAFF. The nucleotide sequence is TGCGCCAGCATACCCCAGTCAGGGACAGGGAGGACTGAAGCTTTCTTT.